This T cell receptor beta chain originates from a study of blood T cells in healthy people across ages. Primed by a sample-barcoded 5' primer and a J-beta primer mix, a second PCR proceeded for about 7 to 11 cycles. All samples yielded 2.5 million or more CDR3-containing paired-end reads. From the 5' RACE reads, TCRdb called clonotypes with MiXCR, one entry per CDR3 protein. The top ten clones hold around 18% of a sample with fewer than 1,000,000 distinct CDR3 sequences, 40% to 50% of them seen once. Looked up from germline, CDR1 is LNHNV and CDR2 is YYDKDF (reference sequence). V was pared by 2 bases and J by 5 bases, with 10 bases of the junction left unmatched. The CDR3 has 16 amino acids. Study-wide results and caveats: Higher naive T cell percentage went strongly together with higher TCR beta diversity. Changes in expanded clonotypes were possibly confounded, as the CMV status of donors was unknown.

For this clonotype: Its target is unknown.

Each donor's blood draw was 7.5 to 10 milliliters of peripheral blood. This receptor was obtained from a man aged 55-75 years in good health. The gene calls are TRBV15 and TRBJ2-3; TRBD1 matches at 7 bases. The sequenced sample consisted of blood. CDR3 region: CATSRSASDRVDTQYF. CDR3 coding DNA: TGTGCCACCAGCAGATCCGCATCAGACAGGGTAGATACGCAGTATTTT.